This T cell receptor beta chain comes out of a study of cytotoxic CD8 clonotypes in ibrutinib-treated CLL. General study results and limits: Rising at ibrutinib response, clonality subsequently fell back toward baseline at progression. Sampling time points were not equivalent between sustained-remission and progressing patients. Treatment saw public clonotypes, which were uncommon, either contract or stay stable.

Regarding this clone: Its antigen is not identified.

TCRdb's table, derived via immunoSEQ multiplex PCR, lists solely in-frame clones and lacks some. The sample shows 150,000 to 200,000 clones, around three quarters of them seen only once. V lost 1 base to trimming and J lost 3 bases, with 12 bases between them. The CDR3 is made up of 15 amino acids. The germline V gene encodes CDR1 KGHSH and CDR2 LQKENI. This sample comprised PBMCs, obtained after 24 months of ibrutinib treatment. V usage is TRBV18 and J usage is TRBJ1-1; D may be TRBD1 (5 bases). This receptor was identified in a human donor with chronic lymphocytic leukemia. As DNA, the CDR3 is TGTGCCAGCTCACCACGAGTAGGGGTTTACACTGAAGCTTTCTTT. Translation: CASSPRVGVYTEAFF.